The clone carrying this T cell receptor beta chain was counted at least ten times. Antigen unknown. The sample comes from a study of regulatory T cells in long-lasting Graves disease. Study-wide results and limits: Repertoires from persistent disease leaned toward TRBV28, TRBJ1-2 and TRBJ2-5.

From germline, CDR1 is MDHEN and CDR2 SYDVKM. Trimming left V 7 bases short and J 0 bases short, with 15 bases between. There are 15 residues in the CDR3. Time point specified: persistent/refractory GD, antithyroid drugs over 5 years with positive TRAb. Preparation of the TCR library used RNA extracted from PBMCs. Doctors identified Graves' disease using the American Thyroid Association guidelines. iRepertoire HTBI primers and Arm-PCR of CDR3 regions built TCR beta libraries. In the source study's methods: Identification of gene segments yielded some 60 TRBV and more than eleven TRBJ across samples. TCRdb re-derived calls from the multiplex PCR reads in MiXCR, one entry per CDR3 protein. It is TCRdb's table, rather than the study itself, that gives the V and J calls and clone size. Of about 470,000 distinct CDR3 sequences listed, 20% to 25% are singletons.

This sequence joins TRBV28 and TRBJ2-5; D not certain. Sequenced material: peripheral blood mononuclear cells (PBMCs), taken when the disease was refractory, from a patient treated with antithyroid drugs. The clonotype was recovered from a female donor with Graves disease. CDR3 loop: CASTPPRAHQETQYF. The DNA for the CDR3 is TGTGCCAGCACCCCACCCCGGGCCCACCAAGAGACCCAGTACTTC.